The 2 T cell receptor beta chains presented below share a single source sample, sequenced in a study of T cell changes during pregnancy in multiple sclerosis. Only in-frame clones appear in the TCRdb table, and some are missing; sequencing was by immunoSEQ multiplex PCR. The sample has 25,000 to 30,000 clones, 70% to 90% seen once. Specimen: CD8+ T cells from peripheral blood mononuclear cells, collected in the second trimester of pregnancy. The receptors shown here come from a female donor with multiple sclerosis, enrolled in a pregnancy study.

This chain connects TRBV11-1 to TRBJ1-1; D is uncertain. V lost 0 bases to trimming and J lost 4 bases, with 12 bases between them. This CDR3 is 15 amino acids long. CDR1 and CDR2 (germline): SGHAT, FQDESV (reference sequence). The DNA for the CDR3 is TGTGCCAGCAGCTTAGCGCGGAGGGTAGGCACTGAAGCTTTCTTT. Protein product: CASSLARRVGTEAFF.

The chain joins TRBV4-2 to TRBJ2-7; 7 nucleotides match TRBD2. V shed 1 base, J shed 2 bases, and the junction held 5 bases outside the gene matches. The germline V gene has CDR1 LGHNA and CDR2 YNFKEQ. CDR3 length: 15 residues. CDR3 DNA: TGTGCCAGCAGCCAAGGCGGGGGTGGGCCCTACGAGCAGTACTTC. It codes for CASSQGGGGPYEQYF.